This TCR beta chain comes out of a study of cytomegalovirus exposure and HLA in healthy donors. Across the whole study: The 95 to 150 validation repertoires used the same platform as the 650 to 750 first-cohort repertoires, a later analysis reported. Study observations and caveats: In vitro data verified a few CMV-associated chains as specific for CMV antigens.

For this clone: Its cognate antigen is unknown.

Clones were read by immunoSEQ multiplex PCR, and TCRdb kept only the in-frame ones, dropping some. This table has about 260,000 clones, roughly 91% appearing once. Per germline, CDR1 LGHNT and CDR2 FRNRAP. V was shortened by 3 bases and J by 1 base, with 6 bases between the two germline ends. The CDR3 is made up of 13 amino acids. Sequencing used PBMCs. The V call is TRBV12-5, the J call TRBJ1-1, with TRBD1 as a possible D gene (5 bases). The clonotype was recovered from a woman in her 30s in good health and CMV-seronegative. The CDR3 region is CASGFGANTEAFF. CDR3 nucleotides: TGTGCTAGTGGTTTTGGGGCGAACACTGAAGCTTTCTTT.